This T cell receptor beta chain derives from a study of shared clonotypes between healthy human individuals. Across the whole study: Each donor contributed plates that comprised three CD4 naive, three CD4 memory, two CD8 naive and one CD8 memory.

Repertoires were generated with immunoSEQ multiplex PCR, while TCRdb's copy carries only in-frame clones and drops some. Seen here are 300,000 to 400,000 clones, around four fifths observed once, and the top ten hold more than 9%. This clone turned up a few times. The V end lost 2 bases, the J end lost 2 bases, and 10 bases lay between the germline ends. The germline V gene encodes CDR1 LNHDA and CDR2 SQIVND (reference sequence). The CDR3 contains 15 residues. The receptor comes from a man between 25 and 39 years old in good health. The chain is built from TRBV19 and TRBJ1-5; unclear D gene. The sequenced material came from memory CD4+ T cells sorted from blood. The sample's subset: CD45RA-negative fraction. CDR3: CASSIPSRRNQPQHF. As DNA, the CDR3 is TGTGCCAGTAGTATACCGAGCCGGCGCAATCAGCCCCAGCATTTT.